This T cell receptor (beta chain) appears in the sequencing data of a study of shared clonotypes between healthy human individuals. Study-level background: Each donor's CD8 memory used one plate, CD8 naive two, each CD4 subset three.

TCRdb's copy holds only in-frame clones and misses some; the assay was immunoSEQ multiplex PCR. The sample includes under 550,000 clones, less than 96% of them seen just once. Concerning this clone itself: Antigen: not known.

Study results and caveats: Richness estimates generally favored naive over memory subsets. Shared across a handful of donors were 4% to 6% of the naive CD4 clonotypes.

Looked up from germline, CDR1 is MDHEN and CDR2 is SYDVKM. Trimming took 5 bases from V and 1 from J, leaving 14 bases between them. The length of the CDR3 is 15 residues. The origin of this receptor is a woman aged 25 to 39 in good health. The sequenced sample consisted of naive CD4+ T cells sorted from blood. Subset reported: CD45RA+ positively selected. This chain joins TRBV28 and TRBJ2-5; D is possibly TRBD1 (6 bases). In DNA, the CDR3 is TGTGCCAGCAGTCTAATTGAACAGGGCCAAGAGACCCAGTACTTC. It is translated as CASSLIEQGQETQYF.